What follows are 11 T cell receptor beta chains derived from one specimen sequenced in a study of regulatory T cells in long-lasting Graves disease. TCR beta libraries were built with iRepertoire HTBI primers and Arm-PCR of CDR3 regions. TCRdb itself ran the multiplex PCR reads through MiXCR, one entry per CDR3 protein. The table has fewer than 550,000 distinct CDR3 sequences, about a sixth seen once. Time point reported: newly diagnosed GD, antithyroid drugs for less than 3 months. Following extraction of RNA from PBMCs, that RNA was used to make the TCR library. The same data also went into a second study, on T cells in Graves' hyperthyroidism and ophthalmopathy.

Sequencing was performed on peripheral blood mononuclear cells (PBMCs), taken at new diagnosis, from a patient treated with antithyroid drugs. These receptors all stem from a woman aged 18 to 35 with Graves disease.

There are many counts of this clonotype. The chain combines TRBV7-8 with TRBJ2-3; D call uncertain. This CDR3 spans 13 amino acids. Germline V gene sequence: CDR1 SGHVS, CDR2 FQNEAQ. Trimming stripped 6 bases from V and 2 bases from J, with 9 bases between. The CDR3 loop reads CASRPPPTDTQYF. CDR3 sequence (DNA): TGTGCCAGCAGGCCACCTCCCACAGATACGCAGTATTTT. Full variable domain (remainder filled in from reference TRBV7-8 and TRBJ2-3): GAGVSQSPRYKVAKRGQDVALRCDPISGHVSLFWYQQALGQGPEFLTYFQNEAQLDKSGLPSDRFFAERPEGSVSTLKIQRTQQEDSAVYLCASRPPPTDTQYFGPGTRLTVL.

The chain recombines TRBV28 with TRBJ1-5, with 10 bases aligning to TRBD1. Trimming removed 1 base from V and 1 base from J; junction bases left unmatched: 4. Looked up from germline, CDR1 is MDHEN and CDR2 is SYDVKM. CDR3 size: 17 residues. CDR3 amino acids: CASSLSRDRGSNQPQHF. CDR3 sequence (DNA): TGTGCCAGCAGTTTATCCCGGGACAGGGGAAGCAATCAGCCCCAGCATTTT.

This chain joins TRBV6-2 or TRBV6-3 and TRBJ2-6, with 11 bases identical to TRBD1. Germline V gene sequence: CDR1 MNHEY, CDR2 SVGEGT. Losses at the gene ends were 6 bases for V and 0 bases for J; bases not matched to a gene: 4. This CDR3 comprises 17 residues. The CDR3 reads CASRRGTGGSGANVLTF. In DNA, the CDR3 is TGTGCCAGCAGACGCGGGACAGGGGGCTCTGGGGCCAACGTCCTGACTTTC.

This clonotype occurred many times. This chain uses TRBV13 with TRBJ2-2; D not certain. There are 14 residues in the CDR3. Germline values: CDR1 PRHDT, CDR2 FYEKMQ (reference sequence). The V end lost 5 bases, the J end lost 0 bases, and 7 bases lay between the germline ends. The CDR3 coding sequence is TGTGCCAGCAGCCCCCAATCGAACACCGGGGAGCTGTTTTTT. Residues: CASSPQSNTGELFF.

This clonotype was observed many times. The junction does not match germline at one end; this may be a read error. This sequence joins TRBV12-3 or TRBV12-4 and TRBJ1-3; D gene ambiguous. The CDR3 spans 15 residues. CDR3 residues: CATKDLTVSGDTIYF. The CDR3 nucleotides read TGTGCCACCAAAGACCTTACAGTCTCTGGAGACACCATATATTTT.

This clonotype was counted many times. The gene calls are TRBV5-1 and TRBJ2-7; 8 bases line up with TRBD1. The CDR3 loop spans 15 amino acids. Germline trimming cut 1 base from V and 4 bases from J; bases unmatched to any gene: 7. Germline V gene sequence: CDR1 SGHRS, CDR2 YFSETQ. The CDR3 sequence is CASSLPQGEPYEQYF. The CDR3 DNA is TGCGCCAGCAGCTTGCCACAGGGGGAACCATACGAGCAGTACTTC. Combining the CDR3 with reference TRBV5-1 and TRBJ2-7 gives the whole variable domain KAGVTQTPRYLIKTRGQQVTLSCSPISGHRSVSWYQQTPGQGLQFLFEYFSETQRNKGNFPGRFSGRQFSNSRSEMNVSTLELGDSALYLCASSLPQGEPYEQYFGPGTRLTVT.

In regard to this clonotype: A read error may account for a junction end that differs from germline. The J gene is TRBJ1-4, the V gene TRBV5-1; no reliable D call. This CDR3 contains 16 residues. From germline, CDR1 is SGHRS and CDR2 YFSETQ. This chain's CDR3 is CASSPTSGATNEKVFF. DNA for the CDR3: TGCGCCAGCAGCCCAACCTCCGGTGCAACTAATGAAAAAGTGTTTTTT.

This clonotype was seen more than once but under ten times. The rearrangement joins TRBV11-2 to TRBJ2-7, with TRBD1 matching over 11 bases. Losses at the gene ends were 0 bases for V and 3 bases for J; bases not matched to a gene: 13. CDR3 size: 19 residues. CDR1 is SGHAT, CDR2 FQNNGV, per germline. Here the CDR3 reads CASSLDGFSGTGGDYEQYF. CDR3 nucleotides: TGTGCCAGCAGCTTAGATGGGTTTTCGGGGACAGGGGGAGACTACGAGCAGTACTTC.

This clonotype was seen many times. The V call is TRBV20-1, the J call TRBJ2-2; D unresolved. CDR3 length equals 12 residues. V gave up 6 bases and J gave up 4 bases, with 9 bases separating them. In germline, CDR1 is DFQATT, CDR2 SNEGSKA (reference sequence). The CDR3 region has the DNA TGCAGTGCCTCCGCAGGCACCGGGGAGCTGTTTTTT. Translation gives CSASAGTGELFF.

This clonotype was detected many times. The V and J genes are TRBV6-2 or TRBV6-3 and TRBJ2-3, with 12 nucleotides matching TRBD2. The CDR3 extends over 16 amino acids. The germline V gene encodes CDR1 MNHEY and CDR2 SVGEGT. V lost 0 bases to trimming and J lost 8 bases; unmatched junction nucleotides: 6. CDR3: CASSYSLAGGPLTQYF. CDR3 nucleotide sequence: TGTGCCAGCAGTTACTCTCTAGCGGGAGGGCCGCTTACGCAGTATTTT.

This clonotype has at least ten counts. V usage is TRBV13 and J usage is TRBJ1-2, with D hard to call. CDR1 PRHDT and CDR2 FYEKMQ come from the germline V gene (reference sequence). Deletions cut 0 bases from V and 4 bases from J, with 6 bases between. This CDR3 comprises 13 residues. Written as DNA, the CDR3 is TGTGCCAGCAGCTTAGGGTCGGCCTATGGCTACACCTTC. It encodes CASSLGSAYGYTF.